Below are 4 T cell receptor beta chains sequenced from a single sample in a study of cytomegalovirus exposure and HLA in healthy donors. Researchers ran the PCR with 60 Vbeta and 13 Jbeta primers. The assay was immunoSEQ multiplex PCR, and TCRdb's table has in-frame clones only and misses some. The repertoire holds roughly 78,000 clones, with 63% as singletons. Sequenced input: PBMCs. These receptors came from a man aged 25 to 40 in good health and CMV-seropositive.

The J gene is TRBJ2-3, the V gene TRBV5-1; weak D call: TRBD2 (5 bases). The CDR3 runs to 16 residues. Germline assignment: CDR1 SGHRS and CDR2 YFSETQ. Trimming cost V 0 bases and J 3 bases, with 14 bases left between them. CDR3 amino acids: CASSLGPEDVTDTQYF. CDR3 in DNA: TGCGCCAGCAGCTTGGGGCCGGAGGATGTTACAGATACGCAGTATTTT.

The rearrangement uses TRBV2 and TRBJ1-2; D is undetermined. Germline V lookup: CDR1 SNHLY, CDR2 FYNNEI. This CDR3 is built from 13 residues. The V end lost 6 bases, the J end lost 4 bases, and 12 bases lay between the germline ends. DNA of the CDR3: TGTGCCAGCAGCGCCGCCCTAGGCTATGGCTACACCTTC. It is translated as CASSAALGYGYTF.

This clone was picked up a small number of times. This chain uses TRBV7-9 with TRBJ1-2; 10 bases align to TRBD1. The ends lost 5 bases at V and 3 bases at J; junction bases unmatched: 6. This CDR3 is built from 15 residues. Germline loops: CDR1 SEHNR, CDR2 FQNEAQ (reference sequence). The CDR3 spells CASSADRGLDYGYTF. Here the CDR3 DNA reads TGTGCCAGCAGCGCCGACAGGGGGCTCGACTATGGCTACACCTTC.

This chain links TRBV7-9 with TRBJ1-6; 7 bases agree with TRBD1. The J segment lost 7 bases and the V segment lost 11 bases, leaving 11 bases of the junction unmatched. This CDR3 region has 14 residues. Germline values: CDR1 SEHNR, CDR2 FQNEAQ (reference sequence). The CDR3, as DNA: TGTGCCTCCCGAGGGCAGGGGGGAAATTCACCCCTCCACTTT. It translates to CASRGQGGNSPLHF.